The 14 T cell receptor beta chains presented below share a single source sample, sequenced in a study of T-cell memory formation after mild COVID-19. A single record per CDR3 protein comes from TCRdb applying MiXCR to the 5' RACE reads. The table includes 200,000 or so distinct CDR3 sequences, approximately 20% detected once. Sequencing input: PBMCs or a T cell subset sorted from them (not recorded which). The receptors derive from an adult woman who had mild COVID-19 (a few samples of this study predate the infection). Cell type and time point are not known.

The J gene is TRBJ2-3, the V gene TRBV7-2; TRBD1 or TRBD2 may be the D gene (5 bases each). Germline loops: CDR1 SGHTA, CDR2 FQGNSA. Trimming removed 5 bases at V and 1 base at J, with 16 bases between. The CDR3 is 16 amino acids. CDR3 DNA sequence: TGTGCCAGCAGCCCCGGGTGGGGACGGGGCACAGATACGCAGTATTTT. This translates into CASSPGWGRGTDTQYF.

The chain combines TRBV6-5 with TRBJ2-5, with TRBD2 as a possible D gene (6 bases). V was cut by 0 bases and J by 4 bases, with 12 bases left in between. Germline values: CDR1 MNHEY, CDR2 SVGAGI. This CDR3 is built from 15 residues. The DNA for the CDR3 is TGTGCCAGCAGTTACTCCCCCGGAGCGGGAGAGACCCAGTACTTC. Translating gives CASSYSPGAGETQYF.

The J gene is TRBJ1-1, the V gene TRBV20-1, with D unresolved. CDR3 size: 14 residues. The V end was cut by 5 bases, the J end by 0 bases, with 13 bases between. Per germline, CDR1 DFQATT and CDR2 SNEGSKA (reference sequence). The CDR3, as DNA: TGCAGTGCTTACCCGGGCCTTATGAACACTGAAGCTTTCTTT. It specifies CSAYPGLMNTEAFF.

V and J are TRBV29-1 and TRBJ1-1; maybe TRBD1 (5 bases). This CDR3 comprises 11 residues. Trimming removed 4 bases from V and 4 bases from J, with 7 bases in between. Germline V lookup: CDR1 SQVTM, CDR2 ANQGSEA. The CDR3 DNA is TGCAGCGTTGGGACAAGCACTGAAGCTTTCTTT. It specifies CSVGTSTEAFF.

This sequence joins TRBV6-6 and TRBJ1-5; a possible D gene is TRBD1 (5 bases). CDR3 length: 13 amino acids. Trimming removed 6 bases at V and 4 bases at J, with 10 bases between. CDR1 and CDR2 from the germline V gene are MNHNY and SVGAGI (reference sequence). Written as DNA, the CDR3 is TGTGCCAGCAGGCGTCAGGGTAATCAGCCCCAGCATTTT. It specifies CASRRQGNQPQHF.

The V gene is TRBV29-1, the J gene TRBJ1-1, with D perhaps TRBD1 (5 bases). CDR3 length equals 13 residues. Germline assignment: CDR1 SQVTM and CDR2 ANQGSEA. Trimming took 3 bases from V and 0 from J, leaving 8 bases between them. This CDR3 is CSVEGRLNTEAFF. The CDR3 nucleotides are TGCAGCGTTGAGGGACGGTTGAACACTGAAGCTTTCTTT.

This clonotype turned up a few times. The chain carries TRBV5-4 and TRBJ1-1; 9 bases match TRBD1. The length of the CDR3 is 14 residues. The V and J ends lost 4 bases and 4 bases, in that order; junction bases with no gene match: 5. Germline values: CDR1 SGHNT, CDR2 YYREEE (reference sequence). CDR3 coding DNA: TGTGCCAGCAGCGCGGACAGGGGAATCACTGAAGCTTTCTTT. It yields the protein CASSADRGITEAFF.

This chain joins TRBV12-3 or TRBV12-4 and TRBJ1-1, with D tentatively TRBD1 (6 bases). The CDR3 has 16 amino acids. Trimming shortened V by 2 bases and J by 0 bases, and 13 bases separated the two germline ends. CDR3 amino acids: CASSLRGGTVNTEAFF. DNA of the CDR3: TGTGCCAGCAGTTTAAGGGGGGGAACAGTGAACACTGAAGCTTTCTTT.

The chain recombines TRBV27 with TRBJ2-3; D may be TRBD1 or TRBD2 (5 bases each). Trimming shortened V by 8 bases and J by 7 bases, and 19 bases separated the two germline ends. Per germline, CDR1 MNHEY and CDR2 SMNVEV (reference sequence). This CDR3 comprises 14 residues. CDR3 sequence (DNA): TGTGCCAGCGGGGACGCGAGTTCGATCTATACGCAGTATTTT. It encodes CASGDASSIYTQYF.

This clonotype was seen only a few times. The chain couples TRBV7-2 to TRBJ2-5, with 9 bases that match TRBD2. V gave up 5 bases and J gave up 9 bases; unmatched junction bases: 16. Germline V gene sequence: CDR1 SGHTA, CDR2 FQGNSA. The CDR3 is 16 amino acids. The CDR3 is CASSHARLADPGAQYF. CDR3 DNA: TGTGCCAGCAGCCACGCTAGACTAGCGGATCCTGGGGCCCAGTACTTC.

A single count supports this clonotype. The CDR3 DNA sequence: TGTGCCAGCAGCAGCCGGGGGCCTACGCAGTATTTT. This codes for CASSSRGPTQYF. This rearrangement joins TRBV12-3 or TRBV12-4 to TRBJ2-3, with D perhaps assigned TRBD1 or TRBD2 (6 bases each). Deletions cut 6 bases from V and 8 bases from J, with 12 bases between. CDR3 size: 12 residues.

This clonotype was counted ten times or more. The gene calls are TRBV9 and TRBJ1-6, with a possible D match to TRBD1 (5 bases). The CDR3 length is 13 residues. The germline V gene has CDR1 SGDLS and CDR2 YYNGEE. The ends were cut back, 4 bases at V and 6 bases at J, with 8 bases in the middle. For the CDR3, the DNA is TGTGCCAGCAGCTTTGGGGGTAATTCACCCCTCCACTTT. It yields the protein CASSFGGNSPLHF.

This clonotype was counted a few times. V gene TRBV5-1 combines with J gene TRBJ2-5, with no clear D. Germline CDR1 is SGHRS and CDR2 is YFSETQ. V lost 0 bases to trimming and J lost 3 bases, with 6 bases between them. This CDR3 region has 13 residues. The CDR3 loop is CASSLGPEETQYF. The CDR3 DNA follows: TGCGCCAGCAGCTTGGGGCCAGAAGAGACCCAGTACTTC.

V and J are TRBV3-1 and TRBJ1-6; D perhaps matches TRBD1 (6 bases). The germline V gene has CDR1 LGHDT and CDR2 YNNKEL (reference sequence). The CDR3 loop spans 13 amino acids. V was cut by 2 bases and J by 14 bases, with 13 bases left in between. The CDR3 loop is CASSQQGSRSLHF. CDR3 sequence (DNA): TGTGCCAGCAGCCAACAGGGGAGTAGATCCCTCCACTTT.